This T cell receptor (beta chain) was captured in a study of T cell responses to AZD1222 COVID-19 vaccine. Study-level points and caveats: No day 14 peak samples; only post-peak repertoires were characterized. Increased Spike-specific TCR breadth and depth were observed after two AZD1222 doses. Unmutated regions of variants are reportedly targeted by nearly half of spike-specific TCRs. A mostly white British donor set with more females was recruited, and clonal diversity was possibly underestimated.

V dropped 3 bases and J dropped 8; count of bases not matched to a gene: 10. Per germline, CDR1 SGDLS and CDR2 YYNGEE. The CDR3 sequence is 14 residues long. Clones were read by immunoSEQ multiplex PCR, and TCRdb kept only the in-frame ones, dropping some. The sample includes some 130,000 clones, roughly 91% of them seen just once. Notes on this clone: What it recognizes is unknown.

J is TRBJ1-2 and V is TRBV9; 7 positions agree with TRBD1. The source of this sequence is an adult who received the AZD1222 COVID-19 vaccine. The sequencing here drew on peripheral blood, taken 28 days after the second AZD1222 dose. The CDR3 protein is CASSAPTGDDGYTF. The CDR3 nucleotides are TGTGCCAGCAGCGCCCCAACAGGGGACGACGGCTACACCTTC.